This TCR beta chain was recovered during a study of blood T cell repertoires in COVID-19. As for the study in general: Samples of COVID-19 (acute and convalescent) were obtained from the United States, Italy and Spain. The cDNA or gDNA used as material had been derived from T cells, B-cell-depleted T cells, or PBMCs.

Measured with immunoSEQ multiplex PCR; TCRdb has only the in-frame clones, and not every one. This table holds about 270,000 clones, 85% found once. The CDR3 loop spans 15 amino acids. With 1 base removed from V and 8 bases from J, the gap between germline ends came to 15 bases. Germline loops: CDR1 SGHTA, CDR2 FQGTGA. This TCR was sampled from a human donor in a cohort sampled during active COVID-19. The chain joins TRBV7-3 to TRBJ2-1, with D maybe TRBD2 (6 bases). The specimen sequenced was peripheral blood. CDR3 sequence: CASSLNGGRSYEQFF. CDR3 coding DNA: TGTGCCAGCAGCTTAAATGGGGGGAGGAGCTATGAGCAGTTCTTC.